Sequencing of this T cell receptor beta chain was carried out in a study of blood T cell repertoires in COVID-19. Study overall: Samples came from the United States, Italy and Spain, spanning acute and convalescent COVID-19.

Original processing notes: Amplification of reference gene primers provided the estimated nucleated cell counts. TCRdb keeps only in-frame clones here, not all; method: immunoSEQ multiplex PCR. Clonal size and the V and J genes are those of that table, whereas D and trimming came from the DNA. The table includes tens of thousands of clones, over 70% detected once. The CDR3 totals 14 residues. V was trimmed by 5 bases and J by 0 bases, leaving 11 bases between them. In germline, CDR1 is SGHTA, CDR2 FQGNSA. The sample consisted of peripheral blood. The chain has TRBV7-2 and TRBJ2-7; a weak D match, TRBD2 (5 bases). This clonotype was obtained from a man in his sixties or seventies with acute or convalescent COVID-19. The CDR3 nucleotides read TGTGCCAGCAGCCTAAGGACTGGCTCCTACGAGCAGTACTTC. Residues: CASSLRTGSYEQYF.